The 4 T cell receptor beta chains given below trace back to one sample, sequenced in a study of OX40 agonist ivuxolimab in advanced cancers. Only in-frame clones appear in the TCRdb table, and some are missing; sequencing was by immunoSEQ multiplex PCR. The repertoire holds some 65,000 clones, roughly 87% seen once, with about 2.7% in the top ten. Material: CD4+ or CD8+ T cells sorted from blood, obtained in a trial of the OX40 agonist ivuxolimab. The source is an adult with an advanced solid tumor such as melanoma, head and neck, liver or kidney cancer.

This clone has just a few counts. The J gene is TRBJ1-2, the V gene TRBV5-1; D is uncertain. The V end was cut by 4 bases, the J end by 4 bases, with 17 bases between. The CDR3 totals 15 residues. Germline-derived CDR1 and CDR2 are SGHRS and YFSETQ. The CDR3 DNA reads TGCGCCAGCAGCCTGACGGGTCCCCCGAGCTATGGCTACACCTTC. Its translation: CASSLTGPPSYGYTF.

The gene calls are TRBV28 and TRBJ2-5; 8 bases are a match to TRBD2. The CDR3 has 15 residues. The V and J ends lost 3 bases and 5 bases, in that order; junction bases with no gene match: 8. Per the germline V gene, CDR1 is MDHEN and CDR2 is SYDVKM. The CDR3 here is CASSLSGGGWETQYF. The CDR3 DNA reads as TGTGCCAGCAGTTTGAGCGGGGGCGGGTGGGAGACCCAGTACTTC.

The V call is TRBV5-1, the J call TRBJ2-3; possible D gene TRBD2, 5 bases. Germline V gene data show CDR1 as SGHRS and CDR2 as YFSETQ. The V and J ends lost 0 bases and 0 bases respectively, with 11 bases between them. CDR3 length: 16 amino acids. Written as DNA, the CDR3 is TGCGCCAGCAGCTTGGCCGTTAGCGCCAGCACAGATACGCAGTATTTT. It yields the protein CASSLAVSASTDTQYF.

This chain connects TRBV6-5 to TRBJ2-2, with no clear D. V was clipped by 5 bases and J by 2 bases, with 6 bases between them. The germline V gene has CDR1 MNHEY and CDR2 SVGAGI. This CDR3 spans 13 amino acids. CDR3 amino acids: CASSATNTGELFF. The DNA for the CDR3 is TGTGCCAGCAGTGCGACTAACACCGGGGAGCTGTTTTTT.